These 20 T cell receptor beta chains originate from one sample sequenced in a study of molecular identifiers for immune sequencing clone quantification. TCRdb called the PCR reads again in MiXCR, with one record for every CDR3 protein. This sample yields hundreds of thousands of distinct CDR3 sequences, of which about 25% are seen a single time; 0.7% to 0.95% belongs to the top ten. Sequencing input: naive CD8+ T cells from blood, with Jurkat cell RNA spiked in. The subset denotes: FACS-sorted CD8+CD4-CCR7+CD45RA+ naive T cells. The origin of the receptors is a human donor in good health. Some libraries in this study had Jurkat cell RNA spiked in.

This clonotype has ten or more counts. The rearrangement joins TRBV6-2 or TRBV6-3 to TRBJ1-5; unclear D gene. The CDR3 totals 15 residues. V dropped 0 bases and J dropped 0 bases, with 6 bases sitting between them. Germline V lookup: CDR1 MNHEY, CDR2 SVGEGT. CDR3 residues: CASSYSGYSNQPQHF. CDR3 bases: TGTGCCAGCAGTTACTCAGGATATAGCAATCAGCCCCAGCATTTT.

The CDR3 DNA reads TGTGCCAGTAGAGGCCATGGATCCGATGAGCAGTTCTTC. This encodes CASRGHGSDEQFF. The genes are TRBV19 and TRBJ2-1; D is unclear. From germline, CDR1 is LNHDA and CDR2 SQIVND (reference sequence). Trimming removed 6 bases from V and 8 bases from J, with 14 bases in between. The CDR3 runs 13 residues.

This clonotype was counted only a few times. The chain has TRBV7-9 and TRBJ2-5, with 12 bases identical to TRBD2. Germline V gene lookup returns CDR1 SEHNR and CDR2 FQNEAQ (reference sequence). This CDR3 has 16 amino acids. Germline trimming cut 3 bases from V and 5 bases from J; bases unmatched to any gene: 7. This CDR3 reads CASSLTSGSAAETQYF. CDR3 nucleotide sequence: TGTGCCAGCAGCTTGACTAGCGGGAGCGCCGCCGAGACCCAGTACTTC.

V is TRBV7-6 and J is TRBJ2-2; 9 bases line up with TRBD2. V was pared by 1 base and J by 0 bases, with 3 bases of the junction left unmatched. The CDR3 is made up of 17 amino acids. CDR1 is SGHVS and CDR2 is FNYEAQ in the germline V gene. CDR3 in amino acids: CASSLEIAGANTGELFF. The CDR3 coding sequence is TGTGCCAGCAGCTTAGAAATAGCGGGGGCGAACACCGGGGAGCTGTTTTTT.

This clonotype was found a few times. The CDR3 DNA reads as TGTGCCAGCGGCCCAATAGCGGGAGTTGACCAAGAGACCCAGTACTTC. Protein sequence: CASGPIAGVDQETQYF. This chain connects TRBV7-3 to TRBJ2-5; 9 bases agree with TRBD2. The germline V gene encodes CDR1 SGHTA and CDR2 FQGTGA. CDR3 length equals 16 residues. Trimming removed 8 bases from V and 0 bases from J; junction bases left unmatched: 10.

This clonotype was observed many times. The chain joins TRBV29-1 to TRBJ2-5; TRBD1 or TRBD2 may be the D gene (6 bases each). Germline CDR1 SQVTM, CDR2 ANQGSEA. The CDR3 length is 15 residues. The V gene lost 2 bases and the J gene lost 2 bases, with 15 bases spanning the gap. The CDR3 DNA sequence: TGCAGCGTTGAATCTAGGGGGGCGCTTCAAGAGACCCAGTACTTC. Its protein is CSVESRGALQETQYF.

This clonotype was counted between two and nine times. The CDR3 nucleotides are TGTGCCAGCAGCTTAGTCCCTCCGGGCGGCGACGAGCAGTACTTC. This gives the protein CASSLVPPGGDEQYF. The chain carries TRBV7-9 and TRBJ2-7, with D unclear. CDR1 SEHNR and CDR2 FQNEAQ come from the germline V gene (reference sequence). V dropped 1 base and J dropped 5 bases, with 15 bases sitting between them. The CDR3 runs 15 residues.

Worth noting for this clonotype: The conserved final phenylalanine or tryptophan is absent from the CDR3, which likely points to a read error. V is TRBV28 and J is TRBJ2-4; TRBD1 aligns across 8 bases. This CDR3 spans 14 amino acids. Germline lookup yields CDR1 MDHEN and CDR2 SYDVKM. J was trimmed by 9 bases and V by 3 bases; bases with no gene match: 7. The CDR3 here is CASSFDRGWGIQYV. The CDR3 coding sequence is TGTGCCAGCAGTTTTGACAGGGGTTGGGGCATTCAGTACGTC.

This chain links TRBV2 with TRBJ2-6, with D perhaps assigned TRBD1 or TRBD2 (5 bases each). Germline V CDR1 and CDR2: SNHLY, FYNNEI. CDR3 length: 15 residues. The V and J ends lost 8 bases and 1 base respectively, with 12 bases between them. The CDR3: CASYRPGSGANVLTF. CDR3 nucleotide sequence: TGTGCCAGCTACAGGCCGGGGTCTGGGGCCAACGTCCTGACTTTC.

This clonotype occurred a few times. Here the CDR3 reads CASSQGYVGRETQYF. Here the CDR3 DNA reads TGCGCCAGCAGCCAAGGGTATGTGGGTCGTGAGACCCAGTACTTC. The genes are TRBV4-3 and TRBJ2-5; no definite D call. CDR1 is LGHNA, CDR2 YSLEER, per germline. The V end lost 1 base, the J end lost 5 bases, and 14 bases lay between the germline ends. This CDR3 region has 15 residues.

Points on this clonotype: The junction and the germline gene differ at one end; a read error may be behind it. The chain links TRBV7-9 to TRBJ1-2; TRBD1 might be the D (6 bases). This CDR3 is built from 14 residues. Germline loops: CDR1 SEHNR, CDR2 FQNEAQ (reference sequence). CDR3: CASGLVGGTYGYTF. The CDR3 nucleotides read TGTGCCAGCGGCTTAGTAGGGGGTACCTATGGCTACACCTTC.

Only one count was recorded for this clonotype. The chain combines TRBV6-5 with TRBJ2-7; 14 positions agree with TRBD2. The DNA end lines up better with TRBJ2-1; the J call may be wrong. Germline V CDR1 and CDR2: MNHEY, SVGAGI. The CDR3 consists of 16 residues. CDR3 loop: CASSPGTSGSSYEQFF. As DNA, the CDR3 is TGTGCCAGCAGTCCCGGGACTAGCGGGAGCTCCTACGAGCAGTTCTTC.

The V call is TRBV4-1, the J call TRBJ2-3, with D unresolved. This CDR3 contains 14 residues. Germline-derived CDR1 and CDR2 are MGHRA and YSYEKL. Trimming stripped 4 bases from V and 0 bases from J, with 8 bases between. The CDR3 sequence is CASSRDPSTDTQYF. CDR3 DNA: TGCGCCAGCAGCCGGGATCCCAGCACAGATACGCAGTATTTT.

The chain combines TRBV7-9 with TRBJ1-3; no firm D call. Per germline, CDR1 SEHNR and CDR2 FQNEAQ (reference sequence). The V gene lost 2 bases and the J gene lost 0 bases, with 8 bases spanning the gap. The CDR3 runs 15 residues. The CDR3 here is CASSLTTVSGNTIYF. The DNA for the CDR3 is TGTGCCAGCAGCTTAACGACCGTCTCTGGAAACACCATATATTTT.

The rearrangement joins TRBV10-3 to TRBJ2-2; a weak D match, TRBD1 (5 bases). Trimming left V 5 bases short and J 6 bases short, with 13 bases between. This CDR3 has 14 residues. Germline assignment: CDR1 ENHRY and CDR2 SYGVKD. This chain's CDR3 is CAISPQGFAGELFF. The CDR3 DNA sequence: TGTGCCATCAGTCCGCAGGGCTTCGCCGGGGAGCTGTTTTTT.

Of note for this clonotype: The CDR3 ends on some other residue instead of the conserved phenylalanine or tryptophan, so this is likely a read error. The chain recombines TRBV2 with TRBJ2-1; TRBD2 is a possible D gene (5 bases). The CDR3 is 15 amino acids. Germline CDR1 and CDR2: SNHLY and FYNNEI. Trimming shortened V by 2 bases and J by 4 bases, and 12 bases separated the two germline ends. The CDR3 loop is CASSESRAEYNEQFL. CDR3 DNA sequence: TGTGCCAGCAGTGAATCGAGGGCGGAGTACAATGAGCAGTTCCTC.

The J gene is TRBJ2-7, the V gene TRBV27; 7 nucleotides align to TRBD2. CDR3 size: 14 residues. Germline V CDR1 and CDR2: MNHEY, SMNVEV (reference sequence). The V segment lost 4 bases and the J segment 7 bases; nucleotides outside the gene matches: 10. The CDR3 sequence: CASSSVTSPREQYF. Here the CDR3 DNA reads TGTGCCAGCAGTTCTGTGACTAGCCCTCGGGAGCAGTACTTC.

Ten or more counts support this clonotype. The genes are TRBV29-1 and TRBJ2-2; D call uncertain. The germline V gene has CDR1 SQVTM and CDR2 ANQGSEA. V lost 6 bases, J lost 11 bases, and 13 bases lay in between. This CDR3 is built from 11 residues. The CDR3, as DNA: TGCAGCGTGCTACAGCGCGGAGAGCTGTTTTTT. Translation: CSVLQRGELFF.

The chain carries TRBV6-2 or TRBV6-3 and TRBJ2-2; TRBD1 matches at 11 bases. Germline assignment: CDR1 MNHEY and CDR2 SVGEGT. The CDR3 is 18 amino acids. Trimming removed 2 bases from V and 0 bases from J; junction bases left unmatched: 5. The CDR3 region is CASSYPRGQGANTGELFF. DNA of the CDR3: TGTGCCAGCAGTTACCCGAGGGGACAGGGGGCGAACACCGGGGAGCTGTTTTTT.

Concerning this clonotype itself: A read error may produce the germline difference seen at one junction end. CDR3 nucleotides: TGTGCCAGCAGTTTCAACGAGCGGGACAGCCGCCTAGATAGCAAGCAGCCCCAGCATTTT. This gives the protein CASSFNERDSRLDSKQPQHF. This sequence joins TRBV6-6 and TRBJ1-5, with 7 bases fitting TRBD1. This CDR3 comprises 20 residues. Germline values: CDR1 MNHNY, CDR2 SVGAGI (reference sequence).